A single sample is the source of the 16 T cell receptor beta chains below, sequenced in a study of blood T cell repertoires in COVID-19. Profiled with immunoSEQ multiplex PCR; TCRdb holds only in-frame clones, not every one. The table records about 210,000 clones, about four fifths of them present only once. The sample comprised PBMCs or T cells enriched from blood (not recorded which). These receptors came from a woman in her 50s with acute COVID-19.

This chain uses TRBV3-1 (or the pseudogene TRBV3-2) with TRBJ2-7; 10 bases align to TRBD2. The germline V gene encodes CDR1 LGHDT and CDR2 YNNKEL (reference sequence). V lost 5 bases to trimming and J lost 3 bases; unmatched junction nucleotides: 7. This CDR3 region has 15 residues. The CDR3 DNA is TGTGCCAGCAGCTCGCCCGCTAGCGGGGGCTACGAGCAGTACTTC. It translates to CASSSPASGGYEQYF.

The J gene is TRBJ1-3, the V gene TRBV7-2; no firm D call. This CDR3 comprises 14 residues. With 0 bases removed from V and 4 bases from J, the gap between germline ends came to 7 bases. Germline CDR1 is SGHTA and CDR2 is FQGNSA. The CDR3 region has the DNA TGTGCCAGCAGCTTAGCGTACAACGGAAACACCATATATTTT. Translating gives CASSLAYNGNTIYF. Variable domain in full (rest from reference TRBV7-2 and TRBJ1-3): GAGVSQSPSNKVTEKGKDVELRCDPISGHTALYWYRQSLGQGLEFLIYFQGNSAPDKSGLPSDRFSAERTGGSVSTLTIQRTQQEDSAVYLCASSLAYNGNTIYFGEGSWLTVV.

The chain's CDR3 is CASSPPTGGSGANVLTF. CDR3 in DNA: TGTGCCAGCTCACCCCCGACCGGGGGATCTGGGGCCAACGTCCTGACTTTC. The V gene is TRBV18, the J gene TRBJ2-6; weak D call: TRBD2 (6 bases). Germline V lookup: CDR1 KGHSH, CDR2 LQKENI. This CDR3 is 17 amino acids long. V was pared by 3 bases and J by 1 base, with 13 bases between.

DNA for the CDR3: TGTGCCAGCAGTTTGGGCTGGGGCAATCAGCCCCAGCATTTT. Protein: CASSLGWGNQPQHF. The chain uses TRBV6-5 and TRBJ1-5; unclear D gene. Looked up from germline, CDR1 is MNHEY and CDR2 is SVGAGI. With 4 bases removed from V and 2 bases from J, the gap between germline ends came to 9 bases. This CDR3 has 14 amino acids.

V usage is TRBV5-1 and J usage is TRBJ2-7; the D gene is possibly TRBD2 (6 bases). From germline, CDR1 is SGHRS and CDR2 YFSETQ. The V end lost 0 bases, the J end lost 4 bases, and 14 bases lay between the germline ends. This CDR3 has 15 amino acids. CDR3 in amino acids: CASSLDIRGFYEQYF. The CDR3 DNA follows: TGCGCCAGCAGCTTGGATATACGGGGGTTTTACGAGCAGTACTTC.

The rearrangement links TRBV4-1 to TRBJ2-3; 7 nucleotides match TRBD1. V lost 0 bases, J lost 0 bases, and 15 bases stayed unmatched. CDR1 and CDR2 from the germline V gene are MGHRA and YSYEKL. This CDR3 contains 20 residues. CDR3 loop: CASSQDGDKGQPSSTDTQYF. As DNA, the CDR3 is TGCGCCAGCAGCCAAGACGGGGATAAGGGACAGCCATCTAGCACAGATACGCAGTATTTT.

This clone was observed once. The rearrangement uses TRBV5-6 and TRBJ1-6, with D unresolved. From germline, CDR1 is SGHDT and CDR2 YYEEEE. This CDR3 has 13 amino acids. Trimming left V 4 bases short and J 14 bases short, with 16 bases between. The CDR3 is CASSIALGEALHF. CDR3 DNA sequence: TGTGCCAGCAGCATTGCCCTGGGAGAGGCCCTCCACTTT.

This rearrangement joins TRBV28 to TRBJ2-5, with 14 bases identical to TRBD2. Trimming removed 4 bases from V and 5 bases from J; junction bases left unmatched: 15. Germline assignment: CDR1 MDHEN and CDR2 SYDVKM. The CDR3 is 19 residues long. The CDR3 loop reads CASSSPGMGLAGVGETQYF. The CDR3, as DNA: TGTGCCAGCAGTTCACCCGGAATGGGACTAGCGGGAGTTGGGGAGACCCAGTACTTC.

The V gene is TRBV20-1, the J gene TRBJ2-4; 11 bases line up with TRBD1. The CDR3 has 18 residues. Germline trimming cut 3 bases from V and 0 bases from J; bases unmatched to any gene: 10. CDR1 DFQATT and CDR2 SNEGSKA come from the germline V gene (reference sequence). The CDR3 nucleotides read TGCAGTGCTAGTCTGGGACAGGGGGGGTTCCTAGCCAAAAACATTCAGTACTTC. This sequence encodes CSASLGQGGFLAKNIQYF.

This CDR3 reads CASSWTSGGLETQYF. The DNA for the CDR3 is TGTGCCAGCAGCTGGACTAGCGGGGGGCTGGAGACCCAGTACTTC. V is TRBV7-2 and J is TRBJ2-5, with TRBD2 identical over 14 bases. Trimming removed 4 bases from V and 5 bases from J; junction bases left unmatched: 3. The CDR3 runs 15 residues. Germline CDR1 is SGHTA and CDR2 is FQGNSA.

A few counts support this clone. This chain's CDR3 is CASSYSSGGAFNEQFF. DNA for the CDR3: TGTGCCAGCAGTTACTCAAGCGGGGGGGCCTTCAATGAGCAGTTCTTC. V and J are TRBV6-2 or TRBV6-3 and TRBJ2-1; 10 bases match TRBD2. The germline V gene encodes CDR1 MNHEY and CDR2 SVGEGT. This CDR3 comprises 16 residues. Unmatched junction bases numbered 5, after V lost 0 bases and J lost 6 bases.

The gene calls are TRBV12-5 and TRBJ1-2; no firm D call. Germline-derived CDR1 and CDR2 are LGHNT and FRNRAP. V was pared by 1 base and J by 3 bases, with 12 bases between. The CDR3 has 15 residues. CDR3: CASGLAPPGDYGYTF. The CDR3 DNA follows: TGTGCTAGTGGTTTGGCCCCCCCCGGGGACTATGGCTACACCTTC. Based on the CDR3 plus reference TRBV12-5 and TRBJ1-2, the full variable domain is DARVTQTPRHKVTEMGQEVTMRCQPILGHNTVFWYRQTMMQGLELLAYFRNRAPLDDSGMPKDRFSAEMPDATLATLKIQPSEPRDSAVYFCASGLAPPGDYGYTFGSGTRLTVV.

V and J are TRBV4-3 and TRBJ1-2; tentative D call: TRBD1 (5 bases). This CDR3 region has 15 residues. V dropped 5 bases and J dropped 2 bases, with 15 bases sitting between them. Germline V lookup: CDR1 LGHNA, CDR2 YSLEER. The CDR3 loop reads CASSERGLSNYGYTF. The DNA for the CDR3 is TGCGCCAGCAGCGAAAGGGGACTTTCCAACTATGGCTACACCTTC.

The chain uses TRBV24-1 and TRBJ2-1, with D possibly matching TRBD2 (6 bases). V dropped 9 bases and J dropped 7 bases, with 18 bases sitting between them. Germline-derived CDR1 and CDR2 are KGHDR and SFDVKD. The CDR3 totals 14 residues. CDR3 nucleotides: TGTGCCACCCGACTAGTAGGGGTTTTTAATGAGCAGTTCTTC. Protein product: CATRLVGVFNEQFF.

The chain links TRBV6-2 or TRBV6-3 to TRBJ1-5; D unclear. Trimming removed 5 bases from V and 0 bases from J, with 11 bases in between. The CDR3 has 15 amino acids. The germline V gene encodes CDR1 MNHEY and CDR2 SVGEGT. In nucleotides, the CDR3 is TGTGCCAGCAGTCTCGGCGGGTTTAGCAATCAGCCCCAGCATTTT. Its protein product is CASSLGGFSNQPQHF.

This clone was picked up one time. This chain uses TRBV12-3 or TRBV12-4 with TRBJ2-7; 7 bases are shared with TRBD1. This CDR3 is 13 amino acids long. Trimming removed 5 bases from V and 5 bases from J; junction bases left unmatched: 6. This CDR3 is CASSLGQGDEQYF. In DNA form, the CDR3 reads TGTGCCAGCAGTCTAGGCCAGGGGGACGAGCAGTACTTC.